Shown below are 13 T cell receptor beta chains from a single sample sequenced in a study of T cell responses to AZD1222 COVID-19 vaccine. Produced via immunoSEQ multiplex PCR; TCRdb's table is partial and in-frame only. In the table there are more than 70,000 clones, about 89% of which are singletons. This sample comprised peripheral blood, obtained 28 days after the second AZD1222 dose. These receptors were obtained from an adult who received the AZD1222 COVID-19 vaccine.

The chain employs TRBV6-5 and TRBJ1-3; tentatively, D is TRBD1 (5 bases). Germline V gene sequence: CDR1 MNHEY, CDR2 SVGAGI. Trimming removed 2 bases from V and 2 bases from J, with 10 bases in between. This CDR3 contains 15 residues. The CDR3 loop reads CASSYMTATGNTIYF. As DNA, the CDR3 is TGTGCCAGCAGTTACATGACAGCGACTGGAAACACCATATATTTT.

A single count supports this clone. The chain combines TRBV12-3 or TRBV12-4 with TRBJ1-3; D call uncertain. The ends were cut back, 8 bases at V and 4 bases at J, with 12 bases in the middle. This CDR3 is built from 13 residues. The CDR3 DNA reads TGTGCCAGCCGCGGCGGCCCCGGAAACACCATATATTTT. Amino acids: CASRGGPGNTIYF.

The genes are TRBV12-3 or TRBV12-4 and TRBJ1-5; TRBD1 might be the D (5 bases). V was pared by 6 bases and J by 5 bases, with 8 bases between. This CDR3 contains 12 residues. The CDR3 spells CASSPGDQPQHF. For the CDR3, the DNA is TGTGCCAGCAGCCCGGGGGATCAGCCCCAGCATTTT.

This sequence joins TRBV19 and TRBJ1-3; D gene unclear. This CDR3 spans 14 amino acids. The V gene's germline CDR1 is LNHDA and CDR2 SQIVND (reference sequence). Trimming removed 4 bases from V and 5 bases from J, with 12 bases in between. The CDR3 loop reads CASSTPDPRNTIYF. In nucleotides, the CDR3 is TGTGCCAGTAGTACCCCGGACCCGAGAAACACCATATATTTT. Supplemented by reference TRBV19 and TRBJ1-3, the full variable domain reads DGGITQSPKYLFRKEGQNVTLSCEQNLNHDAMYWYRQDPGQGLRLIYYSQIVNDFQKGDIAEGYSVSREKKESFPLTVTSAQKNPTAFYLCASSTPDPRNTIYFGEGSWLTVV.

The sample holds one count of this clone. J is TRBJ2-7 and V is TRBV7-9; the D is unclear. From germline, CDR1 is SEHNR and CDR2 FQNEAQ (reference sequence). V was trimmed by 4 bases and J by 3 bases, leaving 7 bases between them. CDR3 length: 12 amino acids. CDR3 in DNA: TGTGCCAGCAGCTCGGACCACTACGAGCAGTACTTC. As protein: CASSSDHYEQYF. The entire variable domain, with the rest obtained from reference TRBV7-9 and TRBJ2-7, is as follows: DTGVSQNPRHKITKRGQNVTFRCDPISEHNRLYWYRQTLGQGPEFLTYFQNEAQLEKSRLLSDRFSAERPKGSFSTLEIQRTEQGDSAMYLCASSSDHYEQYFGPGTRLTVT.

The V call is TRBV10-2, the J call TRBJ1-5; D is perhaps TRBD1 (5 bases). The CDR3 consists of 15 residues. V lost 3 bases and J 2 bases, leaving 11 bases between the germline ends. The germline V gene has CDR1 WSHSY and CDR2 SAAADI. The CDR3 bases are TGCGCCAGCAGTGATGTGGGGGTTCGCAATCAGCCCCAGCATTTT. Its translation is CASSDVGVRNQPQHF.

The rearrangement joins TRBV2 to TRBJ2-1; 7 bases are a match to TRBD2. CDR3 size: 15 residues. Trimming took 5 bases from V and 4 from J; bases not matched to a gene: 8. The germline V gene has CDR1 SNHLY and CDR2 FYNNEI. Here the CDR3 reads CASSRLASGYNEQFF. The CDR3 DNA follows: TGTGCCAGCAGTCGACTAGCTTCGGGTTACAATGAGCAGTTCTTC.

As concerns this clone: Germline is not matched at one junction end, which may reflect a read error. The V call is TRBV15, the J call TRBJ1-1, with D possibly TRBD1 on 5 matching bases. Germline V lookup: CDR1 LNHNV, CDR2 YYDKDF (reference sequence). The CDR3 has 13 amino acids. The CDR3: CATSREKGVTTFF. As DNA, the CDR3 is TGTGCCACCAGCCGAGAAAAAGGGGTTACGACTTTCTTT.

This clone was counted only a few times. This chain uses TRBV5-5 with TRBJ1-5; a weak D match, TRBD1 (6 bases). The CDR3 consists of 14 residues. The germline CDR1 and CDR2 sequences are SGHKS and YYEKEE (reference sequence). Trimming stripped 4 bases from V and 4 bases from J, with 12 bases between. CDR3 bases: TGTGCCAGCAGCGTAGGGGGTAGGAATCAGCCCCAGCATTTT. This gives the protein CASSVGGRNQPQHF.

The chain recombines TRBV14 with TRBJ2-3; 8 positions agree with TRBD2. The V and J ends lost 0 bases and 4 bases, in that order; junction bases with no gene match: 6. CDR3 length: 16 amino acids. The germline V gene encodes CDR1 SGHDN and CDR2 FVKESK. CDR3 in DNA: TGTGCCAGCAGCCAAGACGGGGGGGCGGTCTCAGATACGCAGTATTTT. Residues: CASSQDGGAVSDTQYF.

Only a few counts were recorded for this clone. The chain joins TRBV3-1 (or the pseudogene TRBV3-2) to TRBJ2-7; weak D call: TRBD2 (6 bases). V gave up 4 bases and J gave up 6 bases, with 16 bases separating them. The CDR3 is 14 amino acids. CDR1 LGHDT and CDR2 YNNKEL come from the germline V gene (reference sequence). This CDR3 reads CASSPPRGFLEQYF. In DNA, the CDR3 is TGTGCCAGCAGCCCCCCGCGGGGTTTCCTCGAGCAGTACTTC.

This chain uses TRBV6-2 or TRBV6-3 with TRBJ1-2, with D possibly TRBD1 on 5 matching bases. The V and J ends lost 6 bases and 7 bases respectively, with 21 bases between them. Germline CDR1 is MNHEY and CDR2 is SVGEGT. CDR3 length: 15 amino acids. The CDR3 coding sequence is TGTGCCAGCAGCGCAACCTGGGGCAGGGTAGCTGGCTACACCTTC. Its protein product is CASSATWGRVAGYTF.

This clone came up once. This chain joins TRBV7-3 and TRBJ2-3; TRBD2 matches at 9 bases. Losses at the gene ends were 2 bases for V and 5 bases for J; bases not matched to a gene: 5. Germline CDR1 and CDR2: SGHTA and FQGTGA. The length of the CDR3 is 15 residues. DNA for the CDR3: TGTGCCAGCAGCTTAGCGGGGGGGCTGGTAGATACGCAGTATTTT. It codes for CASSLAGGLVDTQYF.